The present T cell receptor beta chain was sequenced within a study of blood T cell repertoires in COVID-19. Study-level information: Samples representing acute and convalescent COVID-19 were sourced from the United States, Italy and Spain.

Original analysis: It was from reference gene primer amplification that nucleated cell counts were estimated. TCRdb's copy holds only in-frame clones and misses some; the assay was immunoSEQ multiplex PCR. V and J calls and clone size are as listed in that table; D and trimming were resolved from the DNA. The table has around 390,000 clones, 80% to 90% seen once; the top ten hold roughly 9.4%. V was shortened by 1 base and J by 4 bases, with 10 bases between the two germline ends. The CDR3 runs to 14 residues. Germline lookup yields CDR1 SEHNR and CDR2 FQNEAQ (reference sequence). Recovered status in Cohort 3 required two negative PCRs, clearance, or symptom resolution.

This TCR came from a woman aged 50 to 60 who had recovered from COVID-19. This sequence joins TRBV7-9 and TRBJ1-2, with D possibly TRBD1 on 5 matching bases. Sequenced material: PBMCs or T cells enriched from blood (not recorded which). CDR3 residues: CASSLGGAAYGYTF. CDR3 in DNA: TGTGCCAGCAGCTTAGGCGGGGCAGCCTATGGCTACACCTTC.